One sample yielded the 14 T cell receptor beta chains listed below, sequenced in a study of cytomegalovirus exposure and HLA in healthy donors. PCR was performed using 60 Vbeta and 13 Jbeta primers. Method: immunoSEQ multiplex PCR; TCRdb's copy keeps in-frame clones and lacks some. The profile shows more than 110,000 clones, 70% of them singletons. Sequenced material: PBMCs. These receptors were collected from a woman aged 60-75 years in good health and CMV-seropositive.

The J gene is TRBJ2-7, the V gene TRBV6-1; 7 positions agree with TRBD1. V was clipped by 2 bases and J by 2 bases; unmatched bases: 3. CDR3 size: 14 residues. Per the germline V gene, CDR1 is MNHNS and CDR2 is SASEGT. The CDR3 region is CASSEKDRTYEQYF. DNA for the CDR3: TGTGCCAGCAGTGAAAAGGACAGGACCTACGAGCAGTACTTC.

This chain uses TRBV6-5 with TRBJ2-7, with D tentatively TRBD2 (5 bases). There are 14 residues in the CDR3. Germline V gene sequence: CDR1 MNHEY, CDR2 SVGAGI. V lost 2 bases and J 0 bases, leaving 8 bases between the germline ends. This chain's CDR3 is CASSYAGNSYEQYF. The DNA for the CDR3 is TGTGCCAGCAGTTACGCGGGCAACTCCTACGAGCAGTACTTC.

The rearrangement uses TRBV30 and TRBJ1-1; no firm D call. The CDR3 is 14 residues long. V lost 1 base to trimming and J lost 1 base, with 10 bases between them. Germline-derived CDR1 and CDR2 are GTSNPN and SVGIG (reference sequence). The CDR3, as DNA: TGTGCCTGGAGTGAAGGACTCGAGAACACTGAAGCTTTCTTT. Protein sequence: CAWSEGLENTEAFF.

This chain connects TRBV19 to TRBJ1-1, with no clear D. This CDR3 contains 14 residues. V lost 5 bases and J 5 bases, leaving 15 bases between the germline ends. Germline V gives CDR1 LNHDA, CDR2 SQIVND (reference sequence). CDR3 sequence (DNA): TGTGCCAGTAGTTCAGGTCCCGGAAGGACTGAAGCTTTCTTT. Translating it yields CASSSGPGRTEAFF.

V gene TRBV2 combines with J gene TRBJ2-2, with TRBD1 as a possible D gene (6 bases). The germline gives CDR1 SNHLY, CDR2 FYNNEI. The V end was cut by 7 bases, the J end by 5 bases, with 14 bases between. The CDR3 is made up of 14 amino acids. In DNA, the CDR3 is TGTGCCAGCACGGGACAACTCGTGACCGGGGAGCTGTTTTTT. This codes for CASTGQLVTGELFF.

This chain links TRBV2 with TRBJ2-5, with 8 bases that match TRBD2. V lost 4 bases and J lost 9; bases outside the gene matches: 7. CDR1 is SNHLY and CDR2 is FYNNEI in the germline V gene. The CDR3 contains 13 residues. The CDR3 DNA reads TGTGCCAGCAGTGTTAGCGGGGACGGAGCCCAGTACTTC. This encodes CASSVSGDGAQYF.

This clone has a handful of counts. V is TRBV28 and J is TRBJ1-1, with D tentatively TRBD1 (5 bases). The germline V gene encodes CDR1 MDHEN and CDR2 SYDVKM. CDR3 length: 14 amino acids. Trimming stripped 7 bases from V and 1 base from J, with 13 bases between. Here the CDR3 DNA reads TGTGCCAGCATTATGGGGGGAGCGAACACTGAAGCTTTCTTT. Translated, it gives CASIMGGANTEAFF.

This clone was seen only a few times. This chain connects TRBV29-1 to TRBJ1-1, with D unclear. Germline loops: CDR1 SQVTM, CDR2 ANQGSEA. The CDR3 length is 14 residues. V was pared by 5 bases and J by 1 base, with 14 bases between. CDR3 protein: CSVHRTVGNTEAFF. CDR3 sequence (DNA): TGCAGCGTTCATCGAACAGTGGGGAACACTGAAGCTTTCTTT.

This clone has a handful of counts. This chain joins TRBV5-1 and TRBJ2-1; D possibly corresponds to TRBD2 (6 bases). With 7 bases removed from V and 9 bases from J, the gap between germline ends came to 17 bases. Germline CDR1 and CDR2: SGHRS and YFSETQ. The CDR3 has 13 amino acids. CDR3 loop: CASREGRSGEQFF. The CDR3 DNA reads as TGCGCCAGCCGAGAAGGGAGGTCAGGTGAGCAGTTCTTC. The whole variable domain, remainder taken from reference TRBV5-1 and TRBJ2-1, is KAGVTQTPRYLIKTRGQQVTLSCSPISGHRSVSWYQQTPGQGLQFLFEYFSETQRNKGNFPGRFSGRQFSNSRSEMNVSTLELGDSALYLCASREGRSGEQFFGPGTRLTVL.

This clone appeared a single time. The J gene is TRBJ1-2, the V gene TRBV11-2; 7 bases are shared with TRBD1. Per germline, CDR1 SGHAT and CDR2 FQNNGV. This CDR3 has 13 amino acids. V shed 2 bases, J shed 8 bases, and the junction held 5 bases outside the gene matches. The CDR3 spells CASSLRQGGGYTF. As DNA, the CDR3 is TGTGCCAGCAGCTTAAGACAGGGAGGAGGCTACACCTTC.

The J gene is TRBJ2-1, the V gene TRBV7-3; TRBD2 is a possible D gene (6 bases). Trimming took off 2 bases at V and 5 bases at J, with 10 bases between the two ends. The CDR3 spans 14 residues. Germline lookup yields CDR1 SGHTA and CDR2 FQGTGA. The CDR3 sequence is CASSLRDFNNEQFF. CDR3 nucleotides: TGTGCCAGCAGCTTACGGGACTTCAACAATGAGCAGTTCTTC.

This sequence joins TRBV19 and TRBJ1-2; 7 nucleotides agree with TRBD1. Germline CDR1 and CDR2: LNHDA and SQIVND (reference sequence). CDR3 length: 14 residues. After removal of 8 bases from V and 4 bases from J, the junction contained 10 bases not matched to a gene. The CDR3 here is CASSPEGTAYGYTF. In DNA, the CDR3 is TGTGCCAGTTCGCCCGAAGGGACAGCCTATGGCTACACCTTC. Full variable domain (rest looked up from reference TRBV19 and TRBJ1-2): DGGITQSPKYLFRKEGQNVTLSCEQNLNHDAMYWYRQDPGQGLRLIYYSQIVNDFQKGDIAEGYSVSREKKESFPLTVTSAQKNPTAFYLCASSPEGTAYGYTFGSGTRLTVV.

The rearrangement uses TRBV9 and TRBJ2-1; D uncertain. The CDR3 sequence is 14 residues long. Germline loops: CDR1 SGDLS, CDR2 YYNGEE. V was shortened by 2 bases and J by 4 bases, with 10 bases between the two germline ends. The CDR3 loop is CASSVRVSYNEQFF. The CDR3 region has the DNA TGTGCCAGCAGCGTCCGGGTCTCATACAATGAGCAGTTCTTC.

V gene TRBV5-1 combines with J gene TRBJ2-2; D gene uncertain. From germline, CDR1 is SGHRS and CDR2 YFSETQ. Trimming took off 2 bases at V and 1 base at J, with 6 bases between the two ends. The CDR3 length is 14 residues. The CDR3 nucleotides read TGCGCCAGCAGCTTAGAACTGAACACCGGGGAGCTGTTTTTT. This translates into CASSLELNTGELFF.